The 32 T cell receptor beta chains in this list originate from one sample, sequenced in a study of blood T cell repertoires in COVID-19. Sequencing was performed with immunoSEQ multiplex PCR; in TCRdb, only in-frame clones are kept and a portion is missing. The sample includes approximately 260,000 clones, approximately 90% of them seen just once. Sample: peripheral blood. These receptors were collected from a woman aged 40-49 years with acute or convalescent COVID-19.

The rearrangement links TRBV7-2 to TRBJ1-2; D gene uncertain. CDR3 size: 16 residues. The V gene lost 1 base and the J gene lost 2 bases, with 14 bases spanning the gap. CDR1 SGHTA and CDR2 FQGNSA come from the germline V gene. The CDR3: CASSLGLLRLNYGYTF. In nucleotides, the CDR3 is TGTGCCAGCAGCTTAGGGCTCCTCAGGCTCAACTATGGCTACACCTTC.

To note about this clone: This specimen includes other DNA sequences encoding the same CDR3. V is TRBV6-5 and J is TRBJ1-2, with 8 nucleotides matching TRBD1. Germline V gene data show CDR1 as MNHEY and CDR2 as SVGAGI. The trim removed 5 bases at V and 4 bases at J, leaving 6 bases unmatched. This CDR3 is built from 14 residues. CDR3 sequence reads: CASSRQGPSYGYTF. Written as DNA, the CDR3 is TGTGCCAGCAGTAGACAGGGGCCGAGCTATGGCTACACCTTC.

V is TRBV7-9 and J is TRBJ2-2, with a tentative D call TRBD2 (5 bases). Germline V gives CDR1 SEHNR, CDR2 FQNEAQ (reference sequence). V was trimmed by 8 bases and J by 0 bases, leaving 7 bases between them. This CDR3 is 13 amino acids long. The CDR3 sequence is CASRTANTGELFF. For the CDR3, the DNA is TGTGCCAGCCGGACTGCGAACACCGGGGAGCTGTTTTTT.

This rearrangement joins TRBV27 to TRBJ1-5; perhaps TRBD1 as D (5 bases). This CDR3 has 13 residues. The V end was cut by 8 bases, the J end by 2 bases, with 10 bases between. Germline assignment: CDR1 MNHEY and CDR2 SMNVEV (reference sequence). The CDR3 coding sequence is TGTGCCAGCGGGGGGGGAGGCAATCAGCCCCAGCATTTT. Translating it yields CASGGGGNQPQHF.

Only one count was recorded for this clone. The genes are TRBV21-1 and TRBJ2-1; the D segment call TRBD2 is taken from the table without a DNA check. TRBV21-1 is deemed a pseudogene. The CDR3 contains 14 residues. Here the CDR3 reads CAIKRGARSHEQFF. CDR3 nucleotide sequence: TGTGCCATTAAGCGGGGGGCCCGTTCCCATGAGCAGTTCTTC.

This clone was observed a handful of times. J is TRBJ1-2 and V is TRBV6-5, with a tentative D call TRBD1 (5 bases). Germline lookup yields CDR1 MNHEY and CDR2 SVGAGI. This CDR3 spans 15 amino acids. The V and J ends lost 5 bases and 6 bases respectively, with 19 bases between them. The CDR3 loop is CASSTPPGLGHGYTF. DNA of the CDR3: TGTGCCAGCAGTACACCCCCGGGACTTGGGCATGGCTACACCTTC.

The V and J genes are TRBV3-1 (or the pseudogene TRBV3-2) and TRBJ1-5; no clear D gene. The germline CDR1 and CDR2 sequences are LGHDT and YNNKEL (reference sequence). The V end lost 0 bases, the J end lost 0 bases, and 6 bases lay between the germline ends. This CDR3 has 15 amino acids. CDR3 in amino acids: CASSQDPLSNQPQHF. The CDR3 DNA sequence: TGTGCCAGCAGCCAAGATCCCCTTAGCAATCAGCCCCAGCATTTT.

The chain links TRBV18 to TRBJ2-5; 9 nucleotides agree with TRBD2. In germline, CDR1 is KGHSH, CDR2 LQKENI. V was pared by 0 bases and J by 5 bases, with 7 bases of the junction left unmatched. The CDR3 totals 16 residues. This CDR3 is CASSPPAGGRRETQYF. The CDR3 DNA reads TGTGCCAGCTCACCACCGGCGGGGGGGCGTCGGGAGACCCAGTACTTC.

The chain recombines TRBV5-5 with TRBJ1-1; tentatively, D is TRBD1 (6 bases). CDR3 size: 14 residues. V lost 6 bases, J lost 3 bases, and 15 bases lay in between. Germline loops: CDR1 SGHKS, CDR2 YYEKEE (reference sequence). CDR3 nucleotides: TGTGCCAGCAAAGACAACAGGGTTCACACTGAAGCTTTCTTT. As protein: CASKDNRVHTEAFF.

The chain uses TRBV5-4 and TRBJ2-1; 9 bases agree with TRBD1. The length of the CDR3 is 15 residues. V shed 3 bases, J shed 3 bases, and the junction held 4 bases outside the gene matches. Looked up from germline, CDR1 is SGHNT and CDR2 is YYREEE (reference sequence). This CDR3 reads CASSSWDRDYNEQFF. The CDR3 DNA follows: TGTGCCAGCAGCTCATGGGACAGGGACTACAATGAGCAGTTCTTC.

The chain employs TRBV25-1 and TRBJ1-6; D is unclear. The CDR3 consists of 16 residues. Looked up from germline, CDR1 is MGHDK and CDR2 is SYGVNS. The ends were cut back, 2 bases at V and 0 bases at J, with 8 bases in the middle. As DNA, the CDR3 is TGTGCCAGCAGTGAACGGTTTAGCTCCTATAATTCACCCCTCCACTTT. It is translated as CASSERFSSYNSPLHF.

This clone appeared once. The V gene is TRBV18, the J gene TRBJ2-5; TRBD2 agrees at 9 bases. The CDR3 has 14 residues. The V segment lost 3 bases and the J segment 2 bases; nucleotides outside the gene matches: 1. Germline V gene data show CDR1 as KGHSH and CDR2 as LQKENI. CDR3 nucleotide sequence: TGTGCCAGCTCACCCGGACTAGCGCAAGAGACCCAGTACTTC. This codes for CASSPGLAQETQYF.

The chain has TRBV25-1 and TRBJ1-1; tentative D call: TRBD1 (5 bases). CDR1 is MGHDK and CDR2 is SYGVNS in the germline V gene. This CDR3 region has 13 residues. V lost 2 bases and J 8 bases, leaving 12 bases between the germline ends. CDR3 loop: CASSEKGTLEAFF. The CDR3 region has the DNA TGTGCCAGCAGTGAAAAGGGGACTCTAGAAGCTTTCTTT.

This chain connects TRBV3-1 (or the pseudogene TRBV3-2) to TRBJ1-4; 7 positions agree with TRBD1. With V trimmed by 4 bases and J by 3 bases, 8 bases remained unmatched. The CDR3 has 16 amino acids. CDR1 LGHDT and CDR2 YNNKEL come from the germline V gene (reference sequence). CDR3 in DNA: TGTGCCAGCAGCCCCCTAGGACAGGCCGCTAATGAAAAACTGTTTTTT. Protein sequence: CASSPLGQAANEKLFF.

The chain uses TRBV18 and TRBJ1-3; weak D call: TRBD1 (5 bases). This CDR3 contains 16 residues. Trimming took 2 bases from V and 11 from J, leaving 22 bases between them. Germline V gives CDR1 KGHSH, CDR2 LQKENI. The CDR3 here is CASSPSTQGKMAAIYF. Written as DNA, the CDR3 is TGTGCCAGCTCACCATCGACTCAGGGCAAAATGGCCGCCATATATTTT.

This chain links TRBV5-4 with TRBJ2-3; 8 bases are shared with TRBD2. After removal of 4 bases from V and 4 bases from J, the junction contained 11 bases not matched to a gene. This CDR3 region has 16 residues. CDR1 and CDR2 from the germline V gene are SGHNT and YYREEE (reference sequence). In DNA, the CDR3 is TGTGCCAGCAGCCCCCGCACTGGCGGGGGGCCAGATACGCAGTATTTT. It codes for CASSPRTGGGPDTQYF.

The rearrangement uses TRBV4-2 and TRBJ1-4; 8 bases are a match to TRBD1. CDR1 LGHNA and CDR2 YNFKEQ come from the germline V gene. This CDR3 is 16 amino acids long. Trimming removed 0 bases from V and 8 bases from J; junction bases left unmatched: 8. The CDR3 DNA follows: TGTGCCAGCAGCCAAGATGGCAGGGGGCGACAGGAAAAACTGTTTTTT. Protein sequence: CASSQDGRGRQEKLFF.

This chain uses TRBV7-2 with TRBJ2-5; TRBD2 matches 11 bases. Germline V gene sequence: CDR1 SGHTA, CDR2 FQGNSA. The V and J ends lost 6 bases and 5 bases, in that order; junction bases with no gene match: 5. There are 14 residues in the CDR3. CDR3 region: CASSPTSGGETQYF. The CDR3 bases are TGTGCCAGCAGTCCCACTAGCGGGGGTGAGACCCAGTACTTC. Supplemented by reference TRBV7-2 and TRBJ2-5, the full variable domain reads GAGVSQSPSNKVTEKGKDVELRCDPISGHTALYWYRQSLGQGLEFLIYFQGNSAPDKSGLPSDRFSAERTGGSVSTLTIQRTQQEDSAVYLCASSPTSGGETQYFGPGTRLLVL.

The V gene is TRBV10-1, the J gene TRBJ1-1; D is uncertain. Germline-derived CDR1 and CDR2 are WNHNN and SYGVQD (reference sequence). V lost 3 bases and J 0 bases, leaving 11 bases between the germline ends. The CDR3 totals 15 residues. The CDR3 sequence is CASSDNRGMNTEAFF. The CDR3 DNA is TGCGCCAGCAGTGATAATAGAGGGATGAACACTGAAGCTTTCTTT.

The V gene is TRBV29-1, the J gene TRBJ2-3; TRBD2 aligns across 7 bases. Germline lookup yields CDR1 SQVTM and CDR2 ANQGSEA. The J segment lost 0 bases and the V segment lost 2 bases, leaving 2 bases of the junction unmatched. This CDR3 contains 14 residues. CDR3 sequence: CSVERLASTDTQYF. CDR3 nucleotides: TGCAGCGTTGAAAGACTAGCAAGCACAGATACGCAGTATTTT.

V and J are TRBV5-1 and TRBJ2-5; TRBD1 matches 8 bases. This CDR3 is built from 15 residues. In germline, CDR1 is SGHRS, CDR2 YFSETQ. V shed 4 bases and J 5 bases; nucleotides not matched to a gene: 10. The CDR3 region is CASSRQGMSGETQYF. DNA for the CDR3: TGCGCCAGCAGCCGACAGGGGATGTCAGGGGAGACCCAGTACTTC.

The V and J genes are TRBV9 and TRBJ1-2, with 7 positions matching TRBD1. The germline V gene has CDR1 SGDLS and CDR2 YYNGEE. The CDR3 extends over 16 amino acids. Losses at the gene ends were 3 bases for V and 2 bases for J; bases not matched to a gene: 10. CDR3 sequence: CASSEKRDSNNYGYTF. As DNA, the CDR3 is TGTGCCAGCAGCGAGAAAAGGGACAGCAACAACTATGGCTACACCTTC.

The gene calls are TRBV28 and TRBJ1-5; 12 nucleotides line up with TRBD1. The CDR3 length is 14 residues. Germline assignment: CDR1 MDHEN and CDR2 SYDVKM. V was clipped by 6 bases and J by 6 bases; unmatched bases: 3. Here the CDR3 DNA reads TGTGCCAGCAGAGGGACAGGGGGCACTCAGCCCCAGCATTTT. Its protein product is CASRGTGGTQPQHF.

This chain connects TRBV10-3 to TRBJ1-1, with TRBD1 matching 7 bases. CDR3 length equals 14 residues. The junction had 9 bases not matched to a gene; V was cut back by 6 bases and J by 5 bases. Germline V CDR1 and CDR2: ENHRY, SYGVKD. CDR3 DNA: TGTGCCATCAGACGCCAGGGGGGAGTTACTGAAGCTTTCTTT. This gives the protein CAIRRQGGVTEAFF.

The rearrangement joins TRBV10-2 to TRBJ1-1; tentative D call: TRBD1 (6 bases). Germline CDR1 WSHSY, CDR2 SAAADI. V lost 7 bases, J lost 1 base, and 7 bases lay in between. CDR3 length: 12 residues. CDR3 sequence: CASTRGNTEAFF. Written as DNA, the CDR3 is TGCGCCAGCACCAGGGGGAACACTGAAGCTTTCTTT.

The chain joins TRBV19 to TRBJ1-1; weak D call: TRBD1 (5 bases). This CDR3 has 16 amino acids. CDR1 is LNHDA and CDR2 is SQIVND in the germline V gene (reference sequence). V dropped 2 bases and J dropped 3 bases, with 16 bases sitting between them. CDR3 coding DNA: TGTGCCAGTAGTATACAGTTTCAGGGCGTCGACACTGAAGCTTTCTTT. As protein: CASSIQFQGVDTEAFF.

The J gene is TRBJ2-7, the V gene TRBV5-6; the match to TRBD1 covers 11 bases. With V trimmed by 4 bases and J by 4 bases, 7 bases remained unmatched. CDR3 length: 15 residues. Per germline, CDR1 SGHDT and CDR2 YYEEEE. This chain's CDR3 is CASSRPGQGEYEQYV. The CDR3 DNA follows: TGTGCCAGCAGCCGGCCGGGACAGGGGGAGTACGAGCAGTACGTC.

This clone was counted only a few times. The chain has TRBV6-1 and TRBJ1-2; D is possibly TRBD1 (5 bases). CDR3 length equals 15 residues. V lost 2 bases, J lost 0 bases, and 10 bases lay in between. CDR1 and CDR2 (germline): MNHNS, SASEGT. The CDR3 DNA sequence: TGTGCCAGCAGTGAACGTAGGGGCGCTAACTATGGCTACACCTTC. Its protein product is CASSERRGANYGYTF.

The count of this clone is one. V and J are TRBV5-1 and TRBJ2-5, with a possible D match to TRBD1 (5 bases). Germline assignment: CDR1 SGHRS and CDR2 YFSETQ. The germline V and J ends were trimmed by 5 bases and 3 bases, with 11 bases remaining between them. This CDR3 contains 13 residues. CDR3 bases: TGCGCCAGCAGTTCATCAGGGAAAGAGACCCAGTACTTC. Amino acids: CASSSSGKETQYF.

The CDR3 DNA reads TGTGCCAGCAGCGCCTCGACTAGCGGGGGGGCCAAACCTCAGTACTTC. Amino acids: CASSASTSGGAKPQYF. The chain carries TRBV9 and TRBJ2-4; the match to TRBD2 covers 14 bases. The CDR3 is 16 amino acids. Per the germline V gene, CDR1 is SGDLS and CDR2 is YYNGEE. V lost 3 bases to trimming and J lost 12 bases; unmatched junction nucleotides: 11.

The rearrangement joins TRBV19 to TRBJ2-5; D is perhaps TRBD2 (5 bases). The CDR3 is 15 amino acids. Germline CDR1 reads LNHDA; CDR2 reads SQIVND (reference sequence). The V end lost 3 bases, the J end lost 1 base, and 12 bases lay between the germline ends. CDR3 nucleotide sequence: TGTGCCAGTAGTATTCTTGGCGGGTTCCAAGAGACCCAGTACTTC. This translates into CASSILGGFQETQYF.

The V call is TRBV15, the J call TRBJ1-3; perhaps TRBD1 as D (5 bases). Per the germline V gene, CDR1 is LNHNV and CDR2 is YYDKDF (reference sequence). V was trimmed by 3 bases and J by 4 bases, leaving 13 bases between them. This CDR3 is 15 amino acids long. CDR3 sequence (DNA): TGTGCCACCAGCAGGGAGGGACTTCCCGGAAACACCATATATTTT. It yields the protein CATSREGLPGNTIYF.